Listed here is a single T cell receptor beta chain. Its antigen is not known. The study sequenced cultured CD4+ T cell DNA using the Oncomine TCR Beta short-read assay. Genomic DNA was isolated from CD4+ T cells that had been cultured. Using its own MiXCR run on the PCR reads, TCRdb lists one record per CDR3 protein. The sample comprises 8,000 to 11,000 distinct CDR3 sequences, approximately 64% of which are singletons, and roughly a quarter rests with the top ten. These data are taken from a study of vaccination and CD4 T cells after COVID-19. Study-level background: Overlapping SARS-CoV-2, HCoV-NL63, HCoV-OC43 and HCoV-229E spike peptides stimulated the cells.

Treatment noted: roughly nine-day PBMC culture with coronavirus spike peptide pools or control peptides (ViraFEST assay). IL-2 (approximately 9 IU/ml) and peptide pools (about 10 ug/ml) were added to cultures of approximately 2 million PBMCs per well. Following a culture period (roughly ten days), negative selection was used to isolate CD4+ T cells. Germline V gene sequence: CDR1 MNHEY, CDR2 SVGAGI. V was clipped by 2 bases and J by 4 bases; unmatched bases: 5. The CDR3 sequence is 17 residues long. The V call is TRBV6-5, the J call TRBJ2-6; 10 bases align to TRBD1. This sequence originates from a human donor who had recovered from COVID-19. Sequencing input: CD4+ T cells from blood, cultured in vitro. The CDR3 sequence: CASSYATGGAGANVLTF. The CDR3 DNA reads TGTGCCAGCAGTTACGCGACAGGGGGCGCAGGGGCCAACGTCCTGACTTTC.